This T cell receptor (beta chain) is from a study of cytomegalovirus exposure and HLA in healthy donors (dated by TCRdb to about 2017). Background for the entire study: An earlier analysis of approximately 590 of the donors reported approximately 300 Gb of sequence data and around 120 million unique TCR beta sequences from 150 million to 200 million T cells. Among a few hundred genotyped donors of the cohort, an average of around 240,000 unique TCR beta nucleotide sequences were sequenced per donor, about a sixth of them non-productive. Typing coverage differed by locus: A, B, C, DRB1 and DQB1 were typed in about 629-640 donors, DQA1 in 500 to 550, DPA1 in approximately 610, and DPB1 in around 440. The aim of the study was to test whether cataloging public T cell receptors could identify signatures of past pathogen exposure. Genome-wide SNP genotypes for about 65% of the 666 donors were used in a later genetic analysis, which treated that subset as a discovery cohort. In a later analysis, previously published TCR beta repertoires from 600 to 850 donors were re-analyzed and high-resolution HLA genotyping was added so that TCR occurrence patterns could be studied. In an earlier analysis of roughly 540 of the donors, high-throughput TCR beta sequencing was used to judge whether each TCR beta V gene segment behaved as functional or pseudogenic. Among the roughly 380 genotyped donors, around 81% belonged to the genetic ancestry cluster associated with self-reported Caucasian donors. In the later analysis, no new phenotypic data were used to find candidate immune exposures; instead, reliance was placed on TCR beta sequences and their occurrence across donors. About 5 DR-DQ haplotypes were handled as single units for association and clustering, since linkage in the cohort was strong. All discovery cohort repertoires had been generated using a single sequencing platform. Approximately 300 gigabases of sequencing data and around 80 million unique TCR sequences made up an early release that covered roughly 670 HLA-typed donors. Alongside the repertoire data, information on donor age, sex, ethnicity and CMV serostatus was compiled. Class I and class II HLA loci were covered by the typing at four-digit resolution. To predict cytomegalovirus infection status, the study brought together high-throughput TCR immunosequencing, statistical association of individual TCRs with disease status, and machine learning. A separate validation cohort of more than 100 different subjects was used in addition to the 666-subject first cohort. The study used immunosequencing to profile the T cell repertoires of several hundred subjects and linked those repertoires to cytomegalovirus serostatus.

Paper-wide results and their limitations: An association between a missense DCLRE1C variant and V-gene and J-gene trimming of TCR beta chains was found in a later genetic analysis and replicated in an independent cohort. Because counts were too low, some 16 rarely observed V segments, including chromosome 9 orphons, were excluded from the earlier analysis of 587 of the donors. The classifier was reported to diagnose cytomegalovirus status with high specificity and sensitivity in both the original and validation cohorts. Most TCR sequences were seen in very few donors, while some public TCRs were found in many individuals. The study gave a list of some 150 TCR beta chains associated with cytomegalovirus. CMV serostatus was the only immune exposure information available for the cohort. In an earlier analysis of 450 to 750 of the donors, most TCR beta V segments appeared in productive rearrangements about 87% or about 30% of the time, broadly matching IMGT annotations. Correlated functional status among segregating V segments might reflect linkage disequilibrium, but an unknown experimental factor could not be ruled out. In a later analysis, 15,000 to 20,000 TCR beta sequences were associated with specific HLA alleles at a false discovery rate of 0.05. According to the authors, the approach could potentially be generalized to other disease states and immunological phenotypes. Because HLA typing was missing for some donors at each locus, association tests included only the typed subset. A few of the identified cytomegalovirus-associated TCR beta chains were confirmed in vitro to be specific for cytomegalovirus antigens. Several of the top co-occurrence clusters appeared to be linked to parvovirus B19, influenza, CMV and Epstein-Barr virus, according to a later analysis. In this cohort, only TCR beta chains were sequenced, and detectable features were limited by the absence of alpha or paired-chain data. In a later genetic analysis, fewer N-insertions in productive TCRs were reported among donors in an Asian-associated ancestry cluster than the approximately 710-donor mean. According to a later analysis, TCR association rates differed among HLA loci, with DRB1 alleles showing the most associated TCRs and HLA-C alleles showing the fewest. A later analysis found that most CMV-associated TCR beta chains appeared HLA-restricted, with HLA associations seemingly driven largely by CMV exposure. The presence/absence analyses assumed that sequencing depth was roughly uniform across donors, and that assumption may not be true. A group of highly shared sequence variants was considered likely to be a technical artifact of the sequencing pipeline. A further reported finding was that TCR beta sequences accurately predicted the HLA-A and HLA-B alleles for most subjects in the first cohort. A later analysis found that HLA-associated TCR beta chains were more clonally expanded and had lower generation probabilities than equally common non-associated chains. Strong co-occurrence of HLA alleles, especially DR and DQ, made assigning TCR associations to individual alleles difficult.

With respect to this clone: The antigen this receptor binds is unknown. Per-base qualities were not stored, and no clone one base away is much larger.

Library preparation used the immunoSEQ multiplex PCR assay. For the multiplex PCR, a mixture combining 60 forward primers for TCR Vbeta segments and 13 reverse primers for TCR Jbeta segments was used. The CDR3 region of rearranged TCR beta genes was amplified from genomic DNA by a multiplex PCR assay. The amplified TCR beta libraries were sequenced on the Illumina HiSeq System as 87-base-pair reads. Per the original workflow: In a later analysis, tens of millions of unique TCR beta chains were counted across the roughly 610 repertoires, and roughly 11 million of these chains were shared by at least two donors. To remove PCR and sequencing errors, raw reads were error-corrected and collapsed into unique sequences using a nearest-neighbor algorithm that merged closely related sequences. To assign V, D and J gene segments, CDR3 sequences were aligned to IMGT reference sequences. For a sequence to be retained, at least a six-nucleotide match to both a V gene segment and a J gene segment was required. A rearrangement counted as productive if the CDR3 had no stop codons and remained in frame with V and J, and every other rearrangement counted as non-productive. Following IMGT convention, CDR3 was defined as the stretch from the second conserved V-encoded cysteine up to the conserved J-encoded phenylalanine. The earlier analysis of about 620 of the donors excluded sequences that lacked an unambiguous match to a single V gene segment. An earlier analysis of a few hundred of the donors called V segments functional above 56.7% productive rearrangements and segregating when the between-donor standard deviation exceeded 5%. To diagnose cytomegalovirus status from the catalog of TCR beta chain sequences, a statistical classification framework was built. In a later analysis, TCR nucleotide sequences were compared against IMGT/GENE-DB human TR gene sequences so that V and J genes could be assigned. In a later analysis, CDR3 sequences and most-parsimonious VDJ recombination scenarios were assigned using the TCRdist pipeline. In a later analysis, every TCR beta chain was defined by the combination of its CDR3 amino acid sequence and its V-gene family, and reads without a unique V-gene family were dropped. To address suspected cross-contamination and a sequencing artifact, a later analysis removed 592 highly shared, low-generation-probability nucleotide sequences. A later analysis calculated a clonal expansion index for each public chain from normalized within-repertoire ranks of inferred template counts. In a later analysis, generation probabilities were computed using a VDJ recombination model fitted to out-of-frame rearrangements, and the results were checked against IGoR. A later analysis scored TCR-TCR, TCR-HLA and TCR-CMV co-occurrence with hypergeometric tests, applying a repertoire-size bias correction to TCR pairs. In a later analysis, false discovery rates were estimated by permuting HLA or CMV assignments 20 times. In a later analysis, co-occurring TCRs were grouped using DBSCAN, with TCRdist sequence similarity added in when clustering inside HLA-allele-positive subsets. Repertoires with fewer than 30,000 or more than 120,000 public chains were left out of co-occurrence clustering, as were a handful of repertoires with anomalous nucleotide sharing. Drawn from immuneACCESS, this table holds only the in-frame rearrangements with V and J called that TCRdb kept. Clones are partly lost; checked studies trace under half to an unresolved V gene and leave the rest unexplained. V and J calls and clone size are copied from that table; D and trimming were computed from the DNA. A total of 100,000 to 150,000 clones appear in this sample, around 78% of them only once. Roughly 3.5% of the sample is taken by the ten largest.

The cohort was made up of approximately 670 healthy bone marrow donors. Cohort members were all nominally healthy when sampled, although unrecorded immune exposures were likely present. The donor was CMV seronegative and was included in the group of a few hundred seronegative cohort members. Every donor gave a peripheral blood sample, and the peripheral blood mononuclear cells from that sample were used for TCR beta sequencing. The Qiagen DNeasy Blood Extraction Kit was used to extract genomic DNA from the blood cell samples. The sequence was obtained from a man aged 40-50 years in good health and CMV-seronegative. Sequenced: PBMCs.

DNA sequence: TGTGCCAGCAGCAGTTTCAGGGGGCGAGTGGCCACTGAAGCTTTCTTT. Translated, it reads CASSSFRGRVATEAFF. The chain couples TRBV28 to TRBJ1-1; 8 nucleotides in the junction match TRBD1. CDR1 MDHEN and CDR2 SYDVKM are derived from the germline V gene. Reading from cysteine to phenylalanine, the CDR3 counts 16 amino acids. Only the CDR3 part of the read is kept: 48 bases, read in frame from the first base. Trimmed from V: 6 bases; trimmed from J: 4 bases; junction bases lacking a gene match: 13.